This T cell receptor beta chain was profiled in a study of T cell repertoires in aging, cancer and after chemotherapy. Study findings and constraints: Healthy donors lost TCR diversity with age mainly through richness, cancer patients through richness and evenness.

TCR beta rearrangements were amplified from peripheral blood genomic DNA. In this sample, this clonotype turned up a few times. Its target is not known. Rearranged V-D-J TRB sequences were amplified with a mixed TRB-A/B primer pool. Using its own MiXCR run on the multiplex PCR reads, TCRdb lists one record per CDR3 protein. The sample holds some 5,300 distinct CDR3 sequences, around 28% seen once. V gave up 2 bases and J gave up 0 bases, with 14 bases separating them. The CDR3 runs 16 residues. Germline V gives CDR1 SGHDT, CDR2 YYEEEE. This sequence originates from a human donor in good health. The V gene is TRBV5-6, the J gene TRBJ1-1, with D perhaps matching TRBD1 (5 bases). The sample was blood. CDR3 DNA sequence: TGTGCCAGCAGCTTTTGGGGCGGCCGGATGAACACTGAAGCTTTCTTT. Translated: CASSFWGGRMNTEAFF.